This T cell receptor beta chain originates from a study of T cells after yellow fever vaccination. They built TCR cDNA with 5'RACE template switching, a step that put in a universal primer site and UMIs. TCRdb re-analysed the 5' RACE reads in MiXCR, keeping a single row per CDR3 protein. The profile shows around 300,000 distinct CDR3 sequences, approximately 12% of them singletons. Trimming removed 8 bases at V and 6 bases at J, with 7 bases between. The length of the CDR3 is 11 residues. Per germline, CDR1 MNHEY and CDR2 SVGEGT. There are a few counts of this clonotype. The sequencing here drew on CD4+ T cells sorted from PBMCs, taken 45 days after the yellow fever booster vaccination. This sequence was found in a man aged 30-40 years who received the YFV17D yellow fever vaccine. The rearrangement links TRBV6-2 or TRBV6-3 to TRBJ2-2; no definite D call. The DNA for the CDR3 is TGTGCCAGCGCCAGTGCCGGGGAGCTGTTTTTT. Protein product: CASASAGELFF.